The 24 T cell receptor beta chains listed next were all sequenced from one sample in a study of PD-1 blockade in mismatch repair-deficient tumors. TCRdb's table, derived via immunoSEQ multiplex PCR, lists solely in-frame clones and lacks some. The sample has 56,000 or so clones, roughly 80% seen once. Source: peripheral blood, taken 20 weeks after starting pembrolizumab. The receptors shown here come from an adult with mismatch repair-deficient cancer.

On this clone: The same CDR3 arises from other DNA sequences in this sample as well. CDR3 bases: TGCGCCAGCAGCCAAGATCCCTACAATGAGCAGTTCTTC. It translates to CASSQDPYNEQFF. This rearrangement joins TRBV4-1 to TRBJ2-1; D remains ambiguous. The germline V gene encodes CDR1 MGHRA and CDR2 YSYEKL. The CDR3 contains 13 residues. V lost 0 bases and J lost 2, with 2 bases in between.

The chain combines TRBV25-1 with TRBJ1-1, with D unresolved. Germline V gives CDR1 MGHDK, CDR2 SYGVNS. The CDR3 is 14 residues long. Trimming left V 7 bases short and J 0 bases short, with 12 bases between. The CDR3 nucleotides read TGTGCCAGCACCAGGTCGGGAGTGAACACTGAAGCTTTCTTT. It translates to CASTRSGVNTEAFF.

DNA of the CDR3: TGTGCCAGCAGCTTAGAGCCTCCTATGAGGGGGACTACCTACGAGCAGTACTTC. It specifies CASSLEPPMRGTTYEQYF. The chain uses TRBV7-4 and TRBJ2-7; possibly TRBD2 for D (7 bases). V was clipped by 1 base and J by 2 bases, with 21 bases between them. Per the germline V gene, CDR1 is SGHVT and CDR2 is SQSDAQ. CDR3 length: 18 residues.

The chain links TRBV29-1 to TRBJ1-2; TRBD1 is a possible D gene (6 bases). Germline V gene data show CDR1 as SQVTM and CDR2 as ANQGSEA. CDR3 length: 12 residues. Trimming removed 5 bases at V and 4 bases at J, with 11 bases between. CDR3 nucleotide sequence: TGCAGCGTTAGGGGGTATAGCTATGGCTACACCTTC. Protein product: CSVRGYSYGYTF.

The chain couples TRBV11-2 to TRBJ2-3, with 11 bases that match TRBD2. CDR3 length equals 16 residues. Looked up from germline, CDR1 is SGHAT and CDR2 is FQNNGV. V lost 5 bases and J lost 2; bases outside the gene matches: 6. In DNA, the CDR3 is TGTGCCAGCAGCATCGGACTAGCGGGTTCCACAGATACGCAGTATTTT. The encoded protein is CASSIGLAGSTDTQYF.

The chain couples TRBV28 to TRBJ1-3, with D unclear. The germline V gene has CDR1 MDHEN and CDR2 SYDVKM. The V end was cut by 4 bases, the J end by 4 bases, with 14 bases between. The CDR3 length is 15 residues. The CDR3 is CASSSGSGRGNTIYF. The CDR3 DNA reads TGTGCCAGCAGTTCCGGGTCGGGCAGAGGAAACACCATATATTTT.

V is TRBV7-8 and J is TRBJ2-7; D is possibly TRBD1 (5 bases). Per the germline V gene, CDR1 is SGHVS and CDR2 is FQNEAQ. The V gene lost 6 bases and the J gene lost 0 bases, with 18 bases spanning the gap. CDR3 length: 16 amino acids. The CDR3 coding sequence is TGTGCCAGCAGGCCCGATGGGTTAGGGGACTCCTACGAGCAGTACTTC. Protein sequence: CASRPDGLGDSYEQYF.

The CDR3 DNA reads as TGTGCCAGCAGCCAAGCTGGTGCGGGGGAGCAGTACTTC. It is translated as CASSQAGAGEQYF. The chain links TRBV11-2 to TRBJ2-7; a possible D gene is TRBD2 (6 bases). CDR3 size: 13 residues. Germline V CDR1 and CDR2: SGHAT, FQNNGV. Trimming stripped 5 bases from V and 7 bases from J, with 15 bases between. The full variable domain, rest sourced from reference TRBV11-2 and TRBJ2-7, is EAGVAQSPRYKIIEKRQSVAFWCNPISGHATLYWYQQILGQGPKLLIQFQNNGVVDDSQLPKDRFSAERLKGVDSTLKIQPAKLEDSAVYLCASSQAGAGEQYFGPGTRLTVT.

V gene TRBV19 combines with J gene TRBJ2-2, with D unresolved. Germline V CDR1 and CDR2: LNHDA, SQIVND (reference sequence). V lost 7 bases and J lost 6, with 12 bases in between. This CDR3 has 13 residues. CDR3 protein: CASTGYGSGELFF. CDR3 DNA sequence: TGTGCCAGTACCGGCTACGGTTCCGGGGAGCTGTTTTTT.

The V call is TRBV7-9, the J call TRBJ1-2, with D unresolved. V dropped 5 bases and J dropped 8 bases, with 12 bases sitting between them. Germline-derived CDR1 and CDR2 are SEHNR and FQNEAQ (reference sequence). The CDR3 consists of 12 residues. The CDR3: CASSPASGGYTF. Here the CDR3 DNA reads TGTGCCAGCAGCCCCGCGTCGGGGGGCTACACCTTC.

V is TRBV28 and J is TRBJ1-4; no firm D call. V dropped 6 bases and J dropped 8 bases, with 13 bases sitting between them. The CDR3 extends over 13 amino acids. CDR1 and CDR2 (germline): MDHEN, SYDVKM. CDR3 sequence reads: CASRPSGIEKLFF. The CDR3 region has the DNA TGTGCCAGCAGGCCCAGTGGGATCGAAAAACTGTTTTTT.

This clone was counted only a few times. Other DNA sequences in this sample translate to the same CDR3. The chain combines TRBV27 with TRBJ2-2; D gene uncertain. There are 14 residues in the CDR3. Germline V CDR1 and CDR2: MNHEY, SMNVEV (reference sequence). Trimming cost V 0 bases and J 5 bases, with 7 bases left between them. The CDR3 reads CASSLSGLTGELFF. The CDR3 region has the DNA TGTGCCAGCAGTTTATCGGGTCTTACCGGGGAGCTGTTTTTT.

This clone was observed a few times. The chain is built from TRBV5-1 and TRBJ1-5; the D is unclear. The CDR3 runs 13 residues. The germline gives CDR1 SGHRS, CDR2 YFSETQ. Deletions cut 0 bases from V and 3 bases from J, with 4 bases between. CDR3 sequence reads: CASSLDVNQPQHF. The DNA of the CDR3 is TGCGCCAGCAGCTTGGACGTCAATCAGCCCCAGCATTTT.

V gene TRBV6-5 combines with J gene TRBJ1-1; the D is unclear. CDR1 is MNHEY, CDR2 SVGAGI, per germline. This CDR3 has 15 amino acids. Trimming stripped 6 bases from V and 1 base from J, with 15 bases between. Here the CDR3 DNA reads TGTGCCAGCAGCCCGGGAGCTAGATCGAACACTGAAGCTTTCTTT. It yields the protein CASSPGARSNTEAFF.

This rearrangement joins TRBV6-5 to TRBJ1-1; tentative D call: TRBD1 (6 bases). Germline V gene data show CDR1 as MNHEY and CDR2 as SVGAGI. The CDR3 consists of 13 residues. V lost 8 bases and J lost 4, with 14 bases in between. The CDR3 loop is CASAPGEITEAFF. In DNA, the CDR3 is TGTGCCAGCGCGCCAGGGGAAATCACTGAAGCTTTCTTT.

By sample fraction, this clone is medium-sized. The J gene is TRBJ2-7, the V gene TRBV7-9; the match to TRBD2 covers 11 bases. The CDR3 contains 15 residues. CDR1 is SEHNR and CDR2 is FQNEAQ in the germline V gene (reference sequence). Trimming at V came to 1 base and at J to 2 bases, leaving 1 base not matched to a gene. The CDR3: CASSLGLAGTYEQYF. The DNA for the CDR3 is TGTGCCAGCAGCTTAGGACTAGCGGGAACCTACGAGCAGTACTTC. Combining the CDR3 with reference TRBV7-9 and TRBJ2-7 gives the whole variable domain DTGVSQNPRHKITKRGQNVTFRCDPISEHNRLYWYRQTLGQGPEFLTYFQNEAQLEKSRLLSDRFSAERPKGSFSTLEIQRTEQGDSAMYLCASSLGLAGTYEQYFGPGTRLTVT.

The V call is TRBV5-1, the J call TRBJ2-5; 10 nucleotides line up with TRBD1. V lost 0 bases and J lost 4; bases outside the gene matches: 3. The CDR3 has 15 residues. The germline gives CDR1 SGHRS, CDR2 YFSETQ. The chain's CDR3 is CASSLGQGARETQYF. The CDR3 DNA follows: TGCGCCAGCAGCTTGGGACAGGGGGCGAGAGAGACCCAGTACTTC.

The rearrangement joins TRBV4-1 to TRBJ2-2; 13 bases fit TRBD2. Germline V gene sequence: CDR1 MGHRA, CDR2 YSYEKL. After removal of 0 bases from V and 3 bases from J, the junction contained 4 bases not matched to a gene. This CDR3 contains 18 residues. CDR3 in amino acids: CASSQDGGLAGDTGELFF. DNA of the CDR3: TGCGCCAGCAGCCAAGACGGCGGACTAGCGGGAGACACCGGGGAGCTGTTTTTT.

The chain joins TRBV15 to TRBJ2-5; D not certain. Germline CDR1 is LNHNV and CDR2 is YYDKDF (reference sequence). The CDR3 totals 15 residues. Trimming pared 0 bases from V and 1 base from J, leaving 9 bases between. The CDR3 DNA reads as TGTGCCACCAGCAGAGATCTGGGTCCCCAAGAGACCCAGTACTTC. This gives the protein CATSRDLGPQETQYF.

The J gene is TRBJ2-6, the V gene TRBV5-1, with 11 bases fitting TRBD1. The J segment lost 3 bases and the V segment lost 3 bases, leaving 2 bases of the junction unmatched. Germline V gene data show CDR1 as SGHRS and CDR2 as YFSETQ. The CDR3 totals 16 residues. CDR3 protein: CASSWTGGGGANVLTF. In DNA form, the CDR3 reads TGCGCCAGCAGCTGGACAGGGGGCGGTGGGGCCAACGTCCTGACTTTC.

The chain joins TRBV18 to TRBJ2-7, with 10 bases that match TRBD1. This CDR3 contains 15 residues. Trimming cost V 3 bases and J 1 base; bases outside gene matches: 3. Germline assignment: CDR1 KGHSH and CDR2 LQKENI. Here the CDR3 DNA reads TGTGCCAGCTCACCCGGGACAGGGGTATCCTACGAGCAGTACTTC. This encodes CASSPGTGVSYEQYF.

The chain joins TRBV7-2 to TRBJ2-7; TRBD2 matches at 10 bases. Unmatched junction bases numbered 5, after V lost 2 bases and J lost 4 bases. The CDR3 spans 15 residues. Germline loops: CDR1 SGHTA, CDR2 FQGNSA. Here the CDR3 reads CASSLSLAGEYEQYF. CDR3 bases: TGTGCCAGCAGCTTAAGTCTAGCGGGAGAGTACGAGCAGTACTTC.

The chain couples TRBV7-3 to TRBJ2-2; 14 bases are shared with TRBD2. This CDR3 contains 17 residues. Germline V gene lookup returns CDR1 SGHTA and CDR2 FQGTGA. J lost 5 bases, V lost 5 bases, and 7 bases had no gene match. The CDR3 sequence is CASSPVGLAGGTGELFF. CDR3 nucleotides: TGTGCCAGCAGCCCCGTAGGACTAGCGGGAGGAACCGGGGAGCTGTTTTTT.

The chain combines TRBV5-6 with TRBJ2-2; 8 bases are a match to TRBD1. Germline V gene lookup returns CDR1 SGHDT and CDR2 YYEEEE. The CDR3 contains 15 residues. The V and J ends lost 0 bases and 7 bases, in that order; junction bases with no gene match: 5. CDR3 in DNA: TGTGCCAGCAGCTTGGGGCCAGGGGGCCACGGGGAGCTGTTTTTT. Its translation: CASSLGPGGHGELFF.